This T cell receptor beta chain was identified during a study of read filtering for tumor transcriptome and immune sequencing. The library was built from about 400 ng RNA with molecular barcoded adaptors for alpha/delta and beta/gamma chains. In TCRdb, the reads were re-called with MiXCR into one record per CDR3 protein. Here the sample spans about 93,000 distinct CDR3 sequences, about 22% being singletons. About this clonotype itself: It may be a read error: a sequence one base away is much more abundant.

Sequenced: a population of CD138-negative cells sorted from bone marrow. The clonotype comes from a donor at least 40 years old with multiple myeloma.

CDR3 sequence reads: CASVGVLYEQYF. The CDR3 nucleotides read TGTGCCAGCGTAGGCGTATTATACGAGCAGTACTTC. The chain couples TRBV2 to TRBJ2-7, with D unclear. The CDR3 covers 12 residues. Trimming removed 8 bases from V and 4 bases from J, with 12 bases in between. Germline assignment: CDR1 SNHLY and CDR2 FYNNEI.